This note documents a single T cell receptor (beta chain) sequence. TCRdb's table, derived via immunoSEQ multiplex PCR, lists solely in-frame clones and lacks some. The sample gives 120,000 or so clones, about 90% of which show up once; approximately 1.1% is in the top ten. The source of the sample is a study of T cell responses to AZD1222 COVID-19 vaccine. The CDR3 contains 14 residues. Germline loops: CDR1 SNHLY, CDR2 FYNNEI. The junction had 5 bases not matched to a gene; V was cut back by 4 bases and J by 6 bases. This specimen was peripheral blood, taken on day 0 of AZD1222 vaccination. The V call is TRBV2, the J call TRBJ2-5; 10 bases align to TRBD2. This clonotype originated in an adult in good health. CDR3 sequence (DNA): TGTGCCAGCAGTGCTAGCGGGAGTTTAAAGACCCAGTACTTC. Its protein product is CASSASGSLKTQYF.